The 2 T cell receptor beta chains below come from one sample, sequenced in a study of cytotoxic CD8 clonotypes in ibrutinib-treated CLL. The table came from immunoSEQ multiplex PCR; TCRdb's copy has only in-frame clones and leaves some out. In the table there are some 350,000 clones, over 55% of which are singletons. The material was PBMCs, obtained after 36 months of ibrutinib treatment. These receptors were obtained from a human donor with chronic lymphocytic leukemia.

This chain uses TRBV7-2 with TRBJ1-2, with a tentative D call TRBD1 (6 bases). Germline CDR1 SGHTA, CDR2 FQGNSA. Trimming shortened V by 1 base and J by 5 bases, and 17 bases separated the two germline ends. This CDR3 is built from 16 residues. The DNA of the CDR3 is TGTGCCAGCAGCTTAGATCGTGGGGGCGGAAGTTATGGCTACACCTTC. It encodes CASSLDRGGGSYGYTF.

The chain employs TRBV14 and TRBJ1-4, with D maybe TRBD1 (5 bases). Trimming left V 4 bases short and J 5 bases short, with 14 bases between. The length of the CDR3 is 15 residues. In germline, CDR1 is SGHDN, CDR2 FVKESK. In DNA, the CDR3 is TGTGCCAGCAGCCGCGGTGGGGGGTGGAATGAAAAACTGTTTTTT. Its protein is CASSRGGGWNEKLFF.